This T cell receptor (beta chain) was identified during a study of T cell responses to AZD1222 COVID-19 vaccine. Trimming removed 0 bases from V and 2 bases from J, with 17 bases in between. The length of the CDR3 is 18 residues. Looked up from germline, CDR1 is LNHNV and CDR2 is YYDKDF (reference sequence). Profiled with immunoSEQ multiplex PCR; TCRdb holds only in-frame clones, not every one. The sample records approximately 190,000 clones, approximately 93% being singletons. The chain recombines TRBV15 with TRBJ2-1; D might be TRBD2 (7 bases). The source of this sequence is an adult who received the AZD1222 COVID-19 vaccine. The sample here was peripheral blood, taken 28 days after the second AZD1222 dose. CDR3 sequence (DNA): TGTGCCACCAGCAGAGAGGGCCTAGGGGGGGGACCCTACAATGAGCAGTTCTTC. This gives the protein CATSREGLGGGPYNEQFF.